The rows below give T cell receptor beta chains drawn from one sample of a study of blood T cell repertoires in COVID-19. TCRdb's table, derived via immunoSEQ multiplex PCR, lists solely in-frame clones and lacks some. The sample contains roughly 200,000 clones, roughly 83% of which appear only once. Material: PBMCs or T cells enriched from blood (not recorded which). These receptors were collected from a man aged 40-55 years with acute COVID-19. The CDR3 runs from the conserved cysteine through the conserved F or W. The order of the fields is CDR3 length, J gene, D gene, clone size, V gene, CDR3 protein, CDR3 DNA. D genes are given only for firm matches. The size entry is marked missing in some rows and otherwise reads once, few, many or a size class.

12	TRBJ2-7	-	-	TRBV29-1	CSVVVQGREQYF	TGCAGCGTTGTTGTGCAGGGGCGCGAGCAGTACTTC
16	TRBJ2-1	TRBD2	-	TRBV30	CAWSGLAGGAYNEQFF	TGTGCCTGGAGTGGACTAGCGGGAGGTGCGTACAATGAGCAGTTCTTC
14	TRBJ2-5	TRBD2	-	TRBV27	CASSFNSGRETQYF	TGTGCCAGCAGTTTCAATAGCGGGAGAGAGACCCAGTACTTC
17	TRBJ2-2	TRBD2	-	TRBV7-6	CASSSTLAGVTTGELFF	TGTGCCAGCAGCTCGACCCTAGCGGGAGTAACAACCGGGGAGCTGTTTTTT
17	TRBJ2-1	TRBD2	-	TRBV19	CASSKGGGSSSYNEQFF	TGTGCCAGTAGTAAGGGAGGCGGGAGTTCCTCCTACAATGAGCAGTTCTTC
13	TRBJ1-1	-	-	TRBV30	CAWSVRDNTEAFF	TGTGCCTGGAGTGTACGAGATAACACTGAAGCTTTCTTT
16	TRBJ2-3	TRBD1	-	TRBV4-2	CASSPDDRGFTDTQYF	TGTGCCAGCAGCCCTGACGACAGGGGGTTTACAGATACGCAGTATTTT
19	TRBJ2-7	TRBD2	-	TRBV4-3	CASSRLAGGTSGISYEQYF	TGCGCCAGCAGCAGATTGGCGGGGGGCACTAGCGGAATCTCCTACGAGCAGTACTTC
16	TRBJ2-2	-	-	TRBV7-2	CASSLEGLRVSGELFF	TGTGCCAGCAGCTTAGAGGGACTTCGAGTATCCGGGGAGCTGTTTTTT
17	TRBJ1-6	TRBD1	-	TRBV2	CASSERTGGFHNSPLHF	TGTGCCAGCAGTGAAAGAACAGGGGGATTCCATAATTCACCCCTCCACTTT
15	TRBJ2-5	TRBD2	-	TRBV2	CASSGLAGRSETQYF	TGTGCCAGCAGTGGGCTAGCGGGAAGATCGGAGACCCAGTACTTC
12	TRBJ2-7	TRBD1	few	TRBV2	CASSVSGGEQYF	TGTGCCAGCAGTGTGTCAGGGGGCGAGCAGTACTTC
15	TRBJ2-1	TRBD2	-	TRBV2	CASIPSGKQYNEQFF	TGTGCCAGCATTCCTAGCGGGAAACAATACAATGAGCAGTTCTTC
14	TRBJ2-7	-	-	TRBV29-1	CSVLKDSVGREQYF	TGCAGCGTTTTAAAGGACAGCGTCGGTCGGGAGCAGTACTTC
14	TRBJ2-1	-	few	TRBV24-1	CATSEGGPYNEQFF	TGTGCCACCAGTGAGGGGGGGCCTTACAATGAGCAGTTCTTC
15	TRBJ2-1	TRBD2	-	TRBV6-5	CASSYSTSGSLEQFF	TGTGCCAGCAGTTACTCGACTAGCGGGAGCTTGGAGCAGTTCTTC
14	TRBJ1-2	-	-	TRBV6-5	CASQRTGSSRGYTF	TGTGCCAGCCAAAGGACGGGGTCCTCGAGAGGCTACACCTTC
13	TRBJ2-5	-	-	TRBV7-9	CASTSVRLETQYF	TGTGCCAGCACCTCCGTACGGTTAGAGACCCAGTACTTC
15	TRBJ2-1	TRBD2	-	TRBV7-2	CASSLGLGIGNEQFF	TGTGCCAGCAGCTTGGGACTAGGAATAGGCAATGAGCAGTTCTTC
15	TRBJ1-6	-	-	TRBV6-5	CASSYYRTGSSPLHF	TGTGCCAGCAGTTACTACCGGACCGGGAGTTCACCCCTCCACTTT
12	TRBJ2-5	TRBD1	-	TRBV27	CATRDRQETQYF	TGTGCCACTCGGGACAGACAAGAGACCCAGTACTTC
13	TRBJ2-2	-	-	TRBV6-6	CASLDWNTGELFF	TGTGCCAGCCTTGACTGGAACACCGGGGAGCTGTTTTTT
19	TRBJ2-4	-	-	TRBV3-1/TRBV3-2	CASSQEPRPTRIAKNIQYF	TGTGCCAGCAGCCAAGAACCCCGACCGACAAGAATAGCCAAAAACATTCAGTACTTC
16	TRBJ2-3	-	-	TRBV7-2	CASSLVGQSSTDTQYF	TGTGCCAGCAGCTTAGTAGGACAGTCTAGCACAGATACGCAGTATTTT
13	TRBJ1-1	-	-	TRBV5-1	CASSLGEASEAFF	TGCGCCAGCAGCTTGGGGGAGGCATCAGAAGCTTTCTTT
17	TRBJ2-1	-	-	TRBV7-2	CASSSREAGFSYNEQFF	TGTGCCAGCAGCTCGCGTGAGGCGGGGTTCTCCTACAATGAGCAGTTCTTC
16	TRBJ2-5	TRBD2	-	TRBV20-1	CSASPPGGSGQETQYF	TGCAGTGCTAGTCCGCCGGGAGGGAGTGGCCAAGAGACCCAGTACTTC
19	TRBJ2-6	TRBD1	-	TRBV19	CASRLTGQGTLSGANVLTF	TGTGCCAGTAGGCTTACGGGACAGGGGACCCTCTCTGGGGCCAACGTCCTGACTTTC
15	TRBJ1-4	-	-	TRBV5-5	CASSAAERGNEKLFF	TGTGCCAGCAGCGCAGCCGAGAGGGGGAATGAAAAACTGTTTTTT
17	TRBJ2-1	TRBD2	-	TRBV9	CASSVGASGNNYNEQFF	TGTGCCAGCAGCGTAGGCGCTAGCGGGAACAATTACAATGAGCAGTTCTTC
13	TRBJ1-2	TRBD1	-	TRBV2	CASRGQGKRGYTF	TGTGCCAGCAGGGGACAGGGGAAAAGAGGCTACACCTTC
14	TRBJ2-2	TRBD1	-	TRBV24-1	CATKGGLATGELFF	TGTGCCACCAAAGGGGGCCTGGCCACCGGGGAGCTGTTTTTT
21	TRBJ2-1	TRBD2	-	TRBV27	CASSPAGTSGMALLPANEQFF	TGTGCCAGCAGTCCCGCCGGGACTAGCGGAATGGCCCTTCTTCCCGCCAATGAGCAGTTCTTC
15	TRBJ1-1	TRBD1	few	TRBV19	CASTSQGDGNTEAFF	TGTGCCAGTACCTCCCAGGGGGATGGGAACACTGAAGCTTTCTTT
16	TRBJ1-2	TRBD1	-	TRBV25-1	CASSDRDREFLYGYTF	TGTGCCAGCAGTGATCGGGACAGGGAGTTTTTATATGGCTACACCTTC
18	TRBJ1-3	TRBD1	-	TRBV15	CATSRDPTGGSSGNTIYF	TGTGCCACCAGCAGAGATCCCACAGGGGGTTCGTCTGGAAACACCATATATTTT
16	TRBJ2-7	TRBD1	-	TRBV19	CASSVKPGQGGWEQYF	TGTGCCAGTAGTGTCAAACCGGGACAGGGTGGTTGGGAGCAGTACTTC
16	TRBJ1-3	TRBD1	-	TRBV6-6	CASSSHQGGGGNTIYF	TGTGCCAGCAGTTCTCATCAGGGGGGTGGCGGAAACACCATATATTTT
14	TRBJ2-7	-	few	TRBV11-2	CASSLSLSAYEQYF	TGTGCCAGCAGCTTATCGCTTTCTGCGTACGAGCAGTACTTC
15	TRBJ2-7	-	-	TRBV6-1	CASSEARLAFDEQYF	TGTGCCAGCAGTGAAGCACGCCTAGCGTTCGACGAGCAGTACTTC
15	TRBJ2-5	TRBD2	-	TRBV10-2	CASVGISGRRETQYF	TGCGCCAGCGTGGGAATTAGCGGGAGAAGAGAGACCCAGTACTTC
14	TRBJ2-5	TRBD2	-	TRBV7-9	CASSAGLAMETQYF	TGTGCCAGCAGCGCGGGACTAGCGATGGAGACCCAGTACTTC
12	TRBJ1-2	-	-	TRBV28	CASSPVLYGYTF	TGTGCCAGCAGTCCGGTCCTCTATGGCTACACCTTC
17	TRBJ2-1	TRBD2	few	TRBV4-2	CASSQDGTSGFLNEQFF	TGTGCCAGCAGCCAAGATGGGACTAGCGGGTTCTTGAATGAGCAGTTCTTC
15	TRBJ2-1	TRBD1	once	TRBV5-6	CASSSGTGPYNEQFF	TGTGCCAGCAGTTCCGGGACAGGGCCCTACAATGAGCAGTTCTTC
17	TRBJ1-3	TRBD1	once	TRBV28	CASYLGRQGKYGNTIYF	TGTGCCAGCTACCTTGGGAGACAGGGAAAGTATGGAAACACCATATATTTT
15	TRBJ2-2	TRBD2	-	TRBV9	CASSSTSGSTGELFF	TGTGCCAGCAGCTCGACTAGCGGGAGCACCGGGGAGCTGTTTTTT
15	TRBJ1-1	-	-	TRBV7-2	CASSSPPDRNTEAFF	TGTGCCAGCAGCTCCCCCCCGGACAGGAACACTGAAGCTTTCTTT
13	TRBJ1-1	-	-	TRBV19	CASTLDWSTEAFF	TGTGCCAGTACCTTGGACTGGAGCACTGAAGCTTTCTTT
14	TRBJ2-5	-	-	TRBV7-6	CASSLVTGRETQYF	TGTGCCAGCAGCTTAGTTACGGGAAGAGAGACCCAGTACTTC
16	TRBJ2-7	-	few	TRBV5-4	CASSLAPGLQSRQQYF	TGTGCCAGCAGCTTAGCACCGGGACTCCAATCAAGGCAGCAGTACTTC
15	TRBJ2-7	-	-	TRBV2	CASTQTGPYLYEQYF	TGTGCCAGCACTCAGACAGGACCCTATCTCTACGAGCAGTACTTC
11	TRBJ2-7	-	-	TRBV25-1	CASSRGYEQYF	TGTGCCAGCAGTCGGGGCTACGAGCAGTACTTC
11	TRBJ1-1	-	-	TRBV30	CAWVPYTEAFF	TGTGCCTGGGTCCCGTATACTGAAGCTTTCTTT
17	TRBJ1-1	-	-	TRBV5-1	CASSLGTASLGGTEAFF	TGCGCCAGCAGCTTGGGGACTGCATCTCTGGGGGGCACTGAAGCTTTCTTT
14	TRBJ2-1	TRBD1	-	TRBV11-2	CASSFVDRVGEQFF	TGTGCCAGCAGCTTCGTTGACAGGGTAGGTGAGCAGTTCTTC
18	TRBJ2-3	TRBD2	-	TRBV14	CASSQDPAGGPRTDTQYF	TGTGCCAGCAGCCAAGATCCAGCGGGAGGGCCGAGGACAGATACGCAGTATTTT